The clone carrying this T cell receptor beta chain was counted between two and nine times. Its target is not known. The data belong to a study of blood T cells in healthy people across ages. The authors ran a second PCR of about 6 to 11 cycles using a sample-barcoded 5' primer and a J-beta primer mix. Each cDNA molecule was tagged by a template-switch adaptor that had 12 random nucleotides. Each CDR3 protein gets one entry after TCRdb re-called the 5' RACE reads with MiXCR. The sample consists of approximately 810,000 distinct CDR3 sequences, under 35% of them appearing once. Germline CDR1 and CDR2: SGHTA and FQGNSA. V was clipped by 3 bases and J by 8 bases, with 10 bases between them. The CDR3 runs to 13 residues. Study-wide points: Age advanced and TCR beta diversity per million T cells fell, roughly linearly. Using unsorted PBMCs precluded a conclusive naive versus antigen-experienced comparison.

Material for sequencing was blood. This chain uses TRBV7-2 with TRBJ1-4, with D possibly matching TRBD1 (6 bases). This sequence originates from a woman of 80 years or more in good health. CDR3: CASSFDQGEKLFF. The DNA for the CDR3 is TGTGCCAGCAGCTTCGACCAGGGGGAAAAACTGTTTTTT.